These 14 T cell receptor beta chains originate from one sample sequenced in a study of shared clonotypes between healthy human individuals. The data were produced by immunoSEQ multiplex PCR, yet TCRdb's version contains in-frame clones alone and is incomplete. Counted here are millions of clones, approximately 94% occurring once; the ten biggest clones make up under 2%. CD45RO negativity and positive selection for CCR7 defined naive CD8 cells, a population that excluded terminally differentiated effector memory CD45RA+ cells. The specimen sequenced was naive CD8+ T cells from PBMCs. These receptors were taken from a man aged 18 to 29 in good health. Some clones in this sample may be carry-over from other donors' samples.

The chain uses TRBV29-1 and TRBJ2-7, with 11 nucleotides matching TRBD1. This CDR3 spans 15 amino acids. J gave up 3 bases and V 5 bases, and 9 bases lay outside the gene matches. Per the germline V gene, CDR1 is SQVTM and CDR2 is ANQGSEA. This CDR3 reads CSVFSSGQGGYEQYF. CDR3 DNA: TGCAGCGTTTTTAGTTCGGGACAGGGGGGCTACGAGCAGTACTTC.

The chain carries TRBV5-4 and TRBJ2-5; 7 bases are shared with TRBD1. The J call may not be correct, given that the DNA end is closer to TRBJ2-7. CDR3 length equals 14 residues. The V gene's germline CDR1 is SGHNT and CDR2 YYREEE (reference sequence). The DNA of the CDR3 is TGTGCCAGCAGCTTGGTGGGACAGAGCTACGAGCAGTACTTC. Translated: CASSLVGQSYEQYF.

The chain employs TRBV28 and TRBJ2-3; 11 bases are a match to TRBD2. The CDR3 is 16 residues long. CDR1 and CDR2 from the germline V gene are MDHEN and SYDVKM. The V gene end was trimmed by 6 bases and the J gene end by 4 bases; junction bases not matched to a gene: 9. CDR3 nucleotide sequence: TGTGCCAGCAGACCAACCACTAGCGGGAGATCAGATACGCAGTATTTT. Residues: CASRPTTSGRSDTQYF.

This chain joins TRBV6-5 and TRBJ2-1; D uncertain. This CDR3 comprises 14 residues. V lost 2 bases and J 3 bases, leaving 8 bases between the germline ends. Germline V gene sequence: CDR1 MNHEY, CDR2 SVGAGI. This chain's CDR3 is CASSYVWSYNEQFF. DNA of the CDR3: TGTGCCAGCAGTTACGTCTGGAGCTACAATGAGCAGTTCTTC.

The chain couples TRBV7-9 to TRBJ1-4; a possible D gene is TRBD1 (5 bases). Germline V gene lookup returns CDR1 SEHNR and CDR2 FQNEAQ (reference sequence). V was trimmed by 5 bases and J by 3 bases, leaving 13 bases between them. This CDR3 is built from 15 residues. CDR3 amino acids: CASSPTLGANEKLFF. The CDR3 bases are TGTGCCAGCAGCCCGACGTTGGGGGCTAATGAAAAACTGTTTTTT.

The chain is built from TRBV10-1 and TRBJ2-2; D possibly corresponds to TRBD1 (7 bases). Germline values: CDR1 WNHNN, CDR2 SYGVQD (reference sequence). This CDR3 contains 16 residues. Trimming took 6 bases from V and 0 from J, leaving 14 bases between them. The CDR3 reads CASSAAGQPNTGELFF. The CDR3 DNA follows: TGCGCCAGCAGCGCGGCGGGACAGCCGAACACCGGGGAGCTGTTTTTT.

The chain couples TRBV27 to TRBJ2-4; no clear D gene. This CDR3 comprises 15 residues. Germline values: CDR1 MNHEY, CDR2 SMNVEV (reference sequence). The ends were cut back, 2 bases at V and 7 bases at J, with 15 bases in the middle. The CDR3 spells CASSLAWAPRNIQYF. The CDR3 DNA is TGTGCCAGCAGTTTAGCCTGGGCCCCGAGGAACATTCAGTACTTC.

This sequence joins TRBV12-5 and TRBJ2-7; D gene uncertain. V was trimmed by 1 base and J by 3 bases, leaving 7 bases between them. Germline V gene data show CDR1 as LGHNT and CDR2 as FRNRAP. The CDR3 totals 13 residues. CDR3: CASGLGTNYEQYF. The DNA for the CDR3 is TGTGCTAGTGGTTTGGGTACTAACTACGAGCAGTACTTC.

V usage is TRBV28 and J usage is TRBJ1-1; possibly TRBD1 for D (6 bases). Germline V lookup: CDR1 MDHEN, CDR2 SYDVKM. Trimming took 3 bases from V and 2 from J, leaving 13 bases between them. The length of the CDR3 is 15 residues. The CDR3 region is CASSLSDSINTEAFF. The CDR3 bases are TGTGCCAGCAGTTTGTCGGACAGCATCAACACTGAAGCTTTCTTT. Full variable domain (rest looked up from reference TRBV28 and TRBJ1-1): DVKVTQSSRYLVKRTGEKVFLECVQDMDHENMFWYRQDPGLGLRLIYFSYDVKMKEKGDIPEGYSVSREKKERFSLILESASTNQTSMYLCASSLSDSINTEAFFGQGTRLTVV.

V is TRBV5-6 and J is TRBJ1-4, with a weak D call TRBD1 (5 bases). The ends were cut back, 0 bases at V and 12 bases at J, with 9 bases in the middle. Looked up from germline, CDR1 is SGHDT and CDR2 is YYEEEE. This CDR3 comprises 12 residues. The CDR3, as DNA: TGTGCCAGCAGCTTGGCGGGGGAGGAACTGTTTTTT. Amino acids: CASSLAGEELFF.

This chain joins TRBV7-8 and TRBJ2-2; no clear D gene. This CDR3 comprises 11 residues. The germline CDR1 and CDR2 sequences are SGHVS and FQNEAQ. V lost 5 bases and J lost 9, with 7 bases in between. The CDR3 sequence is CASSDERELFF. The CDR3 nucleotides read TGTGCCAGCAGCGACGAGCGGGAGCTGTTTTTT.

The J gene is TRBJ2-2, the V gene TRBV6-1; D call uncertain. Germline CDR1 is MNHNS and CDR2 is SASEGT. Trimming took 3 bases from V and 2 from J, leaving 13 bases between them. The CDR3 consists of 16 residues. Here the CDR3 DNA reads TGTGCCAGCAGTGAGGCTTGGCAGATAAACACCGGGGAGCTGTTTTTT. This sequence encodes CASSEAWQINTGELFF.

The rearrangement uses TRBV11-2 and TRBJ2-1; D tentatively reads TRBD1 or TRBD2 (5 bases each). The V and J ends lost 5 bases and 4 bases respectively, with 18 bases between them. The CDR3 covers 16 residues. Germline loops: CDR1 SGHAT, CDR2 FQNNGV. The CDR3 region has the DNA TGTGCCAGCAGCACAAGAGGGGTACGGGATTACAATGAGCAGTTCTTC. As protein: CASSTRGVRDYNEQFF.

This clone was observed once. J is TRBJ2-2 and V is TRBV7-6, with D possibly being TRBD2 (6 bases). The V gene's germline CDR1 is SGHVS and CDR2 FNYEAQ. With 0 bases removed from V and 6 bases from J, the gap between germline ends came to 8 bases. CDR3 length: 14 residues. The CDR3 DNA sequence: TGTGCCAGCAGCTTAGCGGAGGGCCCCGGGGAGCTGTTTTTT. Its protein product is CASSLAEGPGELFF.